This T cell receptor (beta chain) was found in a study of blood T cell repertoires in COVID-19. Across the study: Acute and convalescent COVID-19 specimens originated in the United States, Italy and Spain. Sample material is recorded as cDNA or gDNA derived from T cells, B-cell-depleted T cells, or PBMCs.

In the original processing: Amplification of reference gene primers provided the estimated nucleated cell counts. Using immunoSEQ multiplex PCR, the repertoire was profiled, and TCRdb retains in-frame clones only, with some absent. V and J calls plus clone size are reproduced from that table; the DNA served to infer D and trimming. The sample shows 60,000 to 80,000 clones, approximately 88% of them seen only once. Germline V gene data show CDR1 as SGHVS and CDR2 as FQNEAQ. Deletions cut 4 bases from V and 14 bases from J, with 17 bases between. This CDR3 has 12 amino acids. The source material was peripheral blood. The receptor's source is a woman in her sixties or seventies with acute or convalescent COVID-19. This chain uses TRBV7-8 with TRBJ1-2; D might be TRBD1 (5 bases). The CDR3 region is CASSYRARARTF. CDR3 sequence (DNA): TGTGCCAGCAGCTATAGGGCCAGGGCACGGACCTTC.